This T cell receptor (beta chain) was recovered during a study of CD8 T cells in ankylosing spondylitis. Study conclusions and caveats: A motif of under ten highly homologous TCR beta variants was seen as apparently characteristic of ankylosing spondylitis blood. Matched ankylosing spondylitis synovial fluid reportedly contained a significantly enriched population of disease-linked clones. Disease-linked clones were found to be CD8+ and relatively rare in peripheral blood. A subset of motif variants has previously been described in the synovial fluid and blood of reactive arthritis.

Comment on this clonotype: What it binds is unknown.

In making TCR beta libraries, quantitative 5'-RACE with molecular barcodes was used. TCRdb re-called the 5' RACE reads with MiXCR, one entry per CDR3 protein. The repertoire has around 440,000 distinct CDR3 sequences, 15% to 20% of them found once; the top ten carry 1%. Trimming removed 4 bases at V and 6 bases at J, with 7 bases between. Per the germline V gene, CDR1 is SGHRS and CDR2 is YFSETQ. This CDR3 contains 12 residues. Sample: blood, either unsorted or a sorted T cell fraction (not recorded which). This sequence joins TRBV5-1 and TRBJ2-2; D remains unclear. This TCR came from a male donor with ankylosing spondylitis. The CDR3 DNA is TGCGCCAGCAGCCAAACACCCGGGGAGCTGTTTTTT. This sequence encodes CASSQTPGELFF. Based on the CDR3 plus reference TRBV5-1 and TRBJ2-2, the full variable domain is KAGVTQTPRYLIKTRGQQVTLSCSPISGHRSVSWYQQTPGQGLQFLFEYFSETQRNKGNFPGRFSGRQFSNSRSEMNVSTLELGDSALYLCASSQTPGELFFGEGSRLTVL.